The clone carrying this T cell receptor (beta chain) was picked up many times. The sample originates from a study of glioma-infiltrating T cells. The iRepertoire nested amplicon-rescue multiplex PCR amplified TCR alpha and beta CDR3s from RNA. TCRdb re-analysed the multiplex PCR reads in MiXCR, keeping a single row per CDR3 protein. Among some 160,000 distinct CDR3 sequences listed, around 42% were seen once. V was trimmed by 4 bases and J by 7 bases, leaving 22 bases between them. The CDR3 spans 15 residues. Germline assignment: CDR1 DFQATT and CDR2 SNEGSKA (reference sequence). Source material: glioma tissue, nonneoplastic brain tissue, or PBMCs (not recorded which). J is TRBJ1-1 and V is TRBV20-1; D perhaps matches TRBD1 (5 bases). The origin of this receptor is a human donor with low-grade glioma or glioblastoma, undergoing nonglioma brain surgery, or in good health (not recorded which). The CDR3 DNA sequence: TGCAGTGCTACCCGTTCAGGGCGGGGGATTGGTGAAGCTTTCTTT. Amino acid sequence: CSATRSGRGIGEAFF.